The 14 T cell receptor beta chains presented below share a single source sample, sequenced in a study of CD8 T cells in ankylosing spondylitis. TCRdb recomputed calls from the 5' RACE reads with MiXCR, one row per CDR3 protein. This sample yields over 400,000 distinct CDR3 sequences, of which roughly a quarter are seen a single time; 0.89% belongs to the top ten. Their antigens remain unidentified. Study outcomes and limitations: Characteristic of ankylosing spondylitis blood, it appeared, was a TCR beta motif comprising fewer than 10 highly homologous variants.

Specimen: blood, either unsorted or a sorted T cell fraction (not recorded which). These TCRs come from a male donor with ankylosing spondylitis.

The CDR3 DNA is TGTGCCACCAGTGAGCAGGGGAACACTGAAGCTTTCTTT. Translating it yields CATSEQGNTEAFF. The rearrangement joins TRBV24-1 to TRBJ1-1; D is perhaps TRBD1 (5 bases). The CDR3 is 13 residues long. V lost 4 bases and J 1 base, leaving 6 bases between the germline ends. Germline V gives CDR1 KGHDR, CDR2 SFDVKD.

The V and J genes are TRBV20-1 and TRBJ1-5; possibly TRBD1 for D (5 bases). The V gene lost 6 bases and the J gene lost 3 bases, with 12 bases spanning the gap. CDR1 DFQATT and CDR2 SNEGSKA come from the germline V gene (reference sequence). The CDR3 loop spans 13 amino acids. The CDR3 loop is CSAVPGFNQPQHF. The CDR3 bases are TGCAGTGCCGTCCCAGGGTTCAATCAGCCCCAGCATTTT.

The rearrangement joins TRBV12-3 or TRBV12-4 to TRBJ2-1; no clear D gene. V lost 5 bases and J lost 10, with 9 bases in between. This CDR3 is built from 11 residues. CDR3 sequence: CASSPMGEQFF. Written as DNA, the CDR3 is TGTGCCAGCAGTCCCATGGGGGAGCAGTTCTTC.

There are many counts of this clonotype. This rearrangement joins TRBV7-2 to TRBJ2-1; possibly TRBD1 or TRBD2 for D (5 bases each). Germline CDR1 SGHTA, CDR2 FQGNSA. With 5 bases removed from V and 2 bases from J, the gap between germline ends came to 13 bases. CDR3 length: 15 amino acids. The CDR3 DNA is TGTGCCAGCAGCCCCGGGACCACCACCTACAATGAGCAGTTCTTC. Translation gives CASSPGTTTYNEQFF.

This clonotype has ten or more counts. The chain employs TRBV30 and TRBJ1-5, with unresolved D. Germline V gene lookup returns CDR1 GTSNPN and CDR2 SVGIG (reference sequence). The length of the CDR3 is 14 residues. The ends were cut back, 0 bases at V and 2 bases at J, with 8 bases in the middle. CDR3 amino acids: CAWSVSVGNQPQHF. DNA for the CDR3: TGTGCCTGGAGTGTGTCAGTAGGCAATCAGCCCCAGCATTTT.

This clonotype was seen a few times. This sequence joins TRBV20-1 and TRBJ2-2; no reliable D call. V lost 0 bases to trimming and J lost 4 bases, with 15 bases between them. This CDR3 has 16 amino acids. In germline, CDR1 is DFQATT, CDR2 SNEGSKA (reference sequence). CDR3 in amino acids: CSARDSGVGFTGELFF. In DNA form, the CDR3 reads TGCAGTGCTAGAGATTCGGGCGTCGGCTTCACCGGGGAGCTGTTTTTT.

This clonotype was counted between two and nine times. This chain uses TRBV16 with TRBJ2-6, with TRBD2 matching 8 bases. V was clipped by 4 bases and J by 0 bases; unmatched bases: 11. This CDR3 is built from 19 residues. Germline V gene data show CDR1 as KGHSY and CDR2 as FQNENV. The CDR3 reads CASSPRDSGTISGANVLTF. The CDR3 nucleotides read TGTGCCAGCAGCCCCCGGGATAGCGGGACAATCTCTGGGGCCAACGTCCTGACTTTC.

The chain uses TRBV20-1 and TRBJ2-1; 7 nucleotides match TRBD2. Germline loops: CDR1 DFQATT, CDR2 SNEGSKA (reference sequence). J lost 10 bases, V lost 0 bases, and 6 bases had no gene match. There are 13 residues in the CDR3. In nucleotides, the CDR3 is TGCAGTGCTAGAGATTTTTCGGGAGGAGAGCAGTTCTTC. This encodes CSARDFSGGEQFF.

V usage is TRBV7-8 and J usage is TRBJ2-7; D is unresolved. The V end was cut by 3 bases, the J end by 0 bases, with 9 bases between. The CDR3 length is 14 residues. CDR1 SGHVS and CDR2 FQNEAQ come from the germline V gene. CDR3 sequence (DNA): TGTGCCAGCAGCTTCAAGGCAGGCTCCTACGAGCAGTACTTC. As protein: CASSFKAGSYEQYF. Based on the CDR3 plus reference TRBV7-8 and TRBJ2-7, the full variable domain is GAGVSQSPRYKVAKRGQDVALRCDPISGHVSLFWYQQALGQGPEFLTYFQNEAQLDKSGLPSDRFFAERPEGSVSTLKIQRTQQEDSAVYLCASSFKAGSYEQYFGPGTRLTVT.

The rearrangement uses TRBV7-6 and TRBJ2-1; 8 nucleotides line up with TRBD2. Germline assignment: CDR1 SGHVS and CDR2 FNYEAQ. The V gene end was trimmed by 4 bases and the J gene end by 4 bases; junction bases not matched to a gene: 15. The CDR3 contains 18 residues. DNA of the CDR3: TGTGCCAGCAGCTCCCGCATTACCCGTAGCGGGAAATACAATGAGCAGTTCTTC. Translation: CASSSRITRSGKYNEQFF.

This clonotype was counted a few times. V usage is TRBV12-3 or TRBV12-4 and J usage is TRBJ2-3, with 7 nucleotides matching TRBD2. This CDR3 region has 12 residues. The ends lost 3 bases at V and 11 bases at J; junction bases unmatched: 5. The CDR3 reads CASSFGGRGQYF. CDR3 DNA sequence: TGTGCCAGCAGTTTCGGAGGGAGGGGGCAGTATTTT.

The chain combines TRBV18 with TRBJ2-2; TRBD2 matches 7 bases. The length of the CDR3 is 16 residues. CDR1 is KGHSH, CDR2 LQKENI, per germline. The V gene end was trimmed by 0 bases and the J gene end by 1 base; junction bases not matched to a gene: 2. The CDR3 DNA sequence: TGTGCCAGCTCACCACCGTCTAGCGGGAACACCGGGGAGCTGTTTTTT. Amino acid sequence: CASSPPSSGNTGELFF.

V usage is TRBV5-1 and J usage is TRBJ2-3, with 10 bases fitting TRBD1. With V trimmed by 7 bases and J by 1 base, 6 bases remained unmatched. CDR1 and CDR2 (germline): SGHRS, YFSETQ. There are 15 residues in the CDR3. CDR3 bases: TGCGCCAGCGCCCGGGACAGGGGTCGCACAGATACGCAGTATTTT. Protein product: CASARDRGRTDTQYF.

This clonotype was seen ten or more times. The chain recombines TRBV12-3 or TRBV12-4 with TRBJ1-2, with D hard to call. Trimming pared 1 base from V and 8 bases from J, leaving 11 bases between. The CDR3 length is 13 residues. CDR3 DNA sequence: TGTGCCAGCAGTTTAGAAAGGCGTTGGGGCTACACCTTC. Protein sequence: CASSLERRWGYTF.